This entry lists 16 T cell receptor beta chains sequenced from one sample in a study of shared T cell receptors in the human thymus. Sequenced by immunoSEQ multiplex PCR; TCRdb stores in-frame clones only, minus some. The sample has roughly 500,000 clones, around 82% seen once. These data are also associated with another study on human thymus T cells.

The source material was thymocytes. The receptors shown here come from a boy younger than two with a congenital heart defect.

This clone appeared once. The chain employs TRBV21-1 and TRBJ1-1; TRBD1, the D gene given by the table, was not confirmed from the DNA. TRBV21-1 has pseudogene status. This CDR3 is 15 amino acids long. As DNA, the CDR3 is TGTGCCAGCAGCAAAGTGGACAGCGAAAACACTGAAGCTTTCTTT. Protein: CASSKVDSENTEAFF.

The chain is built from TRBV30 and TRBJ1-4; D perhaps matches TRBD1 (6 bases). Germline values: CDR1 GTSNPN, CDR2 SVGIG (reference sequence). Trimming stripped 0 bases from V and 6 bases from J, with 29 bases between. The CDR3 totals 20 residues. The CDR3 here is CAWSVTPHSPAGEGYEKLFF. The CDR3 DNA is TGTGCCTGGAGTGTAACCCCACACTCGCCCGCAGGGGAAGGTTATGAAAAACTGTTTTTT.

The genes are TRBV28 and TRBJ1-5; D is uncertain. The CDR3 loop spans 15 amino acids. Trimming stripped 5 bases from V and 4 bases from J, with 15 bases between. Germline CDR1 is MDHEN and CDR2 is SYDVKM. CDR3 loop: CASSILRVPNQPQHF. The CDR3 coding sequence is TGTGCCAGCAGTATCCTCCGGGTCCCGAATCAGCCCCAGCATTTT.

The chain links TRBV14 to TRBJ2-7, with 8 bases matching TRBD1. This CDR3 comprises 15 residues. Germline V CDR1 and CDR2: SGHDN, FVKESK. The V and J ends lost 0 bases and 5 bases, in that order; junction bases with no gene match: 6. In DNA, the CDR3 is TGTGCCAGCAGCCAAGATATGGACAGGGTCGACGAGCAGTACTTC. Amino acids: CASSQDMDRVDEQYF.

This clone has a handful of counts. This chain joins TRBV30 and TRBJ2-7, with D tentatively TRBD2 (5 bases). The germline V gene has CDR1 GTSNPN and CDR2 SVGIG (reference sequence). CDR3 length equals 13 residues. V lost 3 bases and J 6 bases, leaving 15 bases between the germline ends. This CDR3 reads CAWSVDYPLEQYF. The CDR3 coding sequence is TGTGCCTGGAGCGTCGACTACCCGCTCGAGCAGTACTTC.

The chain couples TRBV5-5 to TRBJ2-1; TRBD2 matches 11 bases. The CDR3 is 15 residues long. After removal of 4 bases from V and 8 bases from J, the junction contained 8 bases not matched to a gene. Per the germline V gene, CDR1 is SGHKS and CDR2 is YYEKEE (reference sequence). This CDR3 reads CASSPAGLAVDEQFF. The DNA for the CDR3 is TGTGCCAGCAGCCCGGCGGGACTAGCGGTGGATGAGCAGTTCTTC.

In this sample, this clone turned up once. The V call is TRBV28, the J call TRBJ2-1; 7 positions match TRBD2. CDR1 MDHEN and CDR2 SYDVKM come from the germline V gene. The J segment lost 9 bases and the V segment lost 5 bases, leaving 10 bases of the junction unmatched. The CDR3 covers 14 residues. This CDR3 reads CASSIGLGLVEQFF. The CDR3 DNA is TGTGCCAGCAGTATCGGACTAGGGTTGGTTGAGCAGTTCTTC.

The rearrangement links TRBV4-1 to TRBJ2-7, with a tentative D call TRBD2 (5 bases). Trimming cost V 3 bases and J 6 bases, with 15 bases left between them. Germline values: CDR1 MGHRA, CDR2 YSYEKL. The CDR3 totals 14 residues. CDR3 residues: CASSHRFDEGEQYF. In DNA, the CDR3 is TGCGCCAGCAGCCATCGGTTTGATGAGGGCGAGCAGTACTTC.

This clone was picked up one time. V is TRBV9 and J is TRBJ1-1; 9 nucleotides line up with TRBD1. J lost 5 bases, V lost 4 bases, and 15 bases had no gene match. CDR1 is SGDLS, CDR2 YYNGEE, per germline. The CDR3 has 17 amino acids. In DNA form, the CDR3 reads TGTGCCAGCAGCCCTGAGGGACAGGGAGTTGTTTGGACTGAAGCTTTCTTT. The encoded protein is CASSPEGQGVVWTEAFF.

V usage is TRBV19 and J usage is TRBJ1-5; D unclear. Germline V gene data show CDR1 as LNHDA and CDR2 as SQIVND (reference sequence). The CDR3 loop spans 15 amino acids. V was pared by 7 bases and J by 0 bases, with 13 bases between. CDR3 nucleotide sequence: TGTGCCAGTAACCCTAGCAGACATAGCAATCAGCCCCAGCATTTT. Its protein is CASNPSRHSNQPQHF.

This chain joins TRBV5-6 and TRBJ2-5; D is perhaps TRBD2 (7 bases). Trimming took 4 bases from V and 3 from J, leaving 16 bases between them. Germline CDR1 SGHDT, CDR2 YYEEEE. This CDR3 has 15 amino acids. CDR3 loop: CASSPGGSTEETQYF. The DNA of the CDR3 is TGTGCCAGCAGCCCGGGGGGCAGCACAGAAGAGACCCAGTACTTC.

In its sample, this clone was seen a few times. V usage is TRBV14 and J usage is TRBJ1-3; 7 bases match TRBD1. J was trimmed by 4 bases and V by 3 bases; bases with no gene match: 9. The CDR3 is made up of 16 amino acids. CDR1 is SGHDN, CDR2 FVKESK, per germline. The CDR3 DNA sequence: TGTGCCAGCAGCCACAGACAGGGATGGTTCGGAAACACCATATATTTT. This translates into CASSHRQGWFGNTIYF. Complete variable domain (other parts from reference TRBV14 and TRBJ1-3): EAGVTQFPSHSVIEKGQTVTLRCDPISGHDNLYWYRRVMGKEIKFLLHFVKESKQDESGMPNNRFLAERTGGTYSTLKVQPAELEDSGVYFCASSHRQGWFGNTIYFGEGSWLTVV.

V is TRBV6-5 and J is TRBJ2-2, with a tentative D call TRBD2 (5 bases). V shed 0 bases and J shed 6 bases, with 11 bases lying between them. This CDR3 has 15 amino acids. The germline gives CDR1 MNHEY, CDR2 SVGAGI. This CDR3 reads CASSYSSGEPGELFF. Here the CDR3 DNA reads TGTGCCAGCAGTTACTCGAGCGGCGAGCCCGGGGAGCTGTTTTTT.

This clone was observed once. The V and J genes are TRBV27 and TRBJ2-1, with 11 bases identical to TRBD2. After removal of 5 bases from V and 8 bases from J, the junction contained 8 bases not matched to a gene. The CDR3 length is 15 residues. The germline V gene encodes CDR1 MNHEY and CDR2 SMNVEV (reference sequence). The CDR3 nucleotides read TGTGCCAGCAGTCTTAGCGGGAGGGCCTTGGATGAGCAGTTCTTC. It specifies CASSLSGRALDEQFF.

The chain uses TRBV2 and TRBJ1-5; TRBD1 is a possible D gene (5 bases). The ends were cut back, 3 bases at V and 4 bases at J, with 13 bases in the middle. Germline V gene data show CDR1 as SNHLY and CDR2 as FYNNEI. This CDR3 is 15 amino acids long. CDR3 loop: CASSEGRGPNQPQHF. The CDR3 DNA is TGTGCCAGCAGTGAGGGAAGGGGCCCAAATCAGCCCCAGCATTTT. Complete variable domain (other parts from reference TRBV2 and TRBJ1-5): EPEVTQTPSHQVTQMGQEVILRCVPISNHLYFYWYRQILGQKVEFLVSFYNNEISEKSEIFDDQFSVERPDGSNFTLKIRSTKLEDSAMYFCASSEGRGPNQPQHFGDGTRLSIL.

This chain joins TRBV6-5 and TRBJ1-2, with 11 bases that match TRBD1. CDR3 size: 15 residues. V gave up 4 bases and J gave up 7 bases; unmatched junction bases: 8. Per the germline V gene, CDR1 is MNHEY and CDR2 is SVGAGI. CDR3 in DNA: TGTGCCAGCAGTTCAACCGGACAGGGGGCGGGTGGCTACACCTTC. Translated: CASSSTGQGAGGYTF.